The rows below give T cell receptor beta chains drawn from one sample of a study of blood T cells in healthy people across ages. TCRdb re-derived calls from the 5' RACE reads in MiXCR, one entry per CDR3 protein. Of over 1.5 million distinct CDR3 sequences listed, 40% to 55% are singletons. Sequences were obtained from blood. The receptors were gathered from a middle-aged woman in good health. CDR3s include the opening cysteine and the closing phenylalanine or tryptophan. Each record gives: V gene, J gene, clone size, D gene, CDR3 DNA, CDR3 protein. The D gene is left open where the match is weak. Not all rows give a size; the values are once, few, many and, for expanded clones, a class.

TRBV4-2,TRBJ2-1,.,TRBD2,TGTGCCAGCAGCCGGACTAGCGTCGGCAATGAGCAGTTCTTC,CASSRTSVGNEQFF
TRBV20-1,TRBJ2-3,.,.,TGCAGTGTAGAGGGGGGGGATTCAGATACGCAGTATTTT,CSVEGGDSDTQYF
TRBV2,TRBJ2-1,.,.,TGTGCCAGCACCGAAAAGGAGAGCTCCTACAATGAGCAGTTCTTC,CASTEKESSYNEQFF
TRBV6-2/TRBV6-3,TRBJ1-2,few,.,TGTGCCACCTCCCTAAGGGATAACTATGGCTACACCTTC,CATSLRDNYGYTF
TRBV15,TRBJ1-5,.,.,TGTGCCACCAGCAGACTGAGGGAGGGCAATCAGCCCCAGCATTTT,CATSRLREGNQPQHF
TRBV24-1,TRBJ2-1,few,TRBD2,TGTGCCACCAGTGATTTGAGCCTAGCGGGGAAATGGGAGCAGTTCTTC,CATSDLSLAGKWEQFF
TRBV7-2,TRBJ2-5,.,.,TGTGCCAGCAGAAGAGGTACCACGCCCCAGAAGGAGACCCAGTACTTC,CASRRGTTPQKETQYF
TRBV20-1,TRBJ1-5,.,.,TGCAGTGCCCCAGGGACGGCCGCAGGCAATCAGCCCCAGCATTTT,CSAPGTAAGNQPQHF
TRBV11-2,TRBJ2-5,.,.,TGTGCCAGCAGCTTAGGGCATGGGTCTGGGCAGTACTTC,CASSLGHGSGQYF
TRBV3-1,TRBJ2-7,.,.,TGTGCCAGCAGCCCGAACTACCTAAAATACGAGCAGTACTTC,CASSPNYLKYEQYF
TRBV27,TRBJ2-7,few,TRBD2,TGTGCCAGCAGTTTTTACGGGACTAGCGGGGGATACGAGCAGTACTTC,CASSFYGTSGGYEQYF
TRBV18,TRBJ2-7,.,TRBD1,TGTGCCAGCTCACTACACCCGGGACAGGTGGACGAGCAGTACTTC,CASSLHPGQVDEQYF